Below are 17 T cell receptor beta chains sequenced from a single sample in a study of T cell repertoires in cytomegalovirus infection. Their antigen targets remain unknown. TCRdb processed the reads anew with MiXCR; each CDR3 protein has one entry. Of some 500,000 distinct CDR3 sequences detected, 33% appear once; the ten largest clones hold roughly 15%. The sample consisted of cultured PBMCs, taken from culture after CMV antigen stimulation. The receptor set was obtained from a human donor in good health (CMV status not recorded). Some clones in this sample may be carry-over from other donors' samples.

This sequence joins TRBV3-1 and TRBJ1-2; TRBD1 matches 7 bases. The CDR3 consists of 15 residues. J was trimmed by 6 bases and V by 5 bases; bases with no gene match: 12. Looked up from germline, CDR1 is LGHDT and CDR2 is YNNKEL (reference sequence). The CDR3 coding sequence is TGTGCCAGCAGCTCCCAGACAGGGTGGTTGAATGGCTACACCTTC. This translates into CASSSQTGWLNGYTF.

The chain joins TRBV6-6 to TRBJ1-1; D gene ambiguous. Trimming cost V 0 bases and J 7 bases, with 21 bases left between them. The CDR3 sequence is 17 residues long. CDR1 MNHNY and CDR2 SVGAGI come from the germline V gene (reference sequence). The chain's CDR3 is CASSYSISGRGYHEAFF. CDR3 DNA: TGTGCCAGCAGTTACTCGATTTCCGGACGAGGGTATCATGAAGCTTTCTTT.

The CDR3, as DNA: TGCAGTGCTAGAGATCGGACAGGGTTGGGTGAAAAACTGTTTTTT. It codes for CSARDRTGLGEKLFF. The chain is built from TRBV20-1 and TRBJ1-4; 8 bases are shared with TRBD1. This CDR3 is 15 amino acids long. The germline V gene encodes CDR1 DFQATT and CDR2 SNEGSKA (reference sequence). V gave up 0 bases and J gave up 7 bases; unmatched junction bases: 7.

The chain carries TRBV6-2 or TRBV6-3 and TRBJ2-3; TRBD2 aligns across 8 bases. The CDR3 runs to 15 residues. The ends lost 2 bases at V and 5 bases at J; junction bases unmatched: 6. The V gene's germline CDR1 is MNHEY and CDR2 SVGEGT. This CDR3 reads CASSYEGLGIDTQYF. DNA of the CDR3: TGTGCCAGCAGTTACGAGGGACTAGGTATAGATACGCAGTATTTT.

This clonotype was observed a handful of times. The CDR3 bases are TGTGCCAGCAGCCAATTGGGGACCGATTACGAGCAGTACTTC. This translates into CASSQLGTDYEQYF. The rearrangement joins TRBV4-2 to TRBJ2-7; TRBD1 or TRBD2 may be the D gene (5 bases each). Trimming pared 2 bases from V and 4 bases from J, leaving 12 bases between. This CDR3 contains 14 residues. Germline loops: CDR1 LGHNA, CDR2 YNFKEQ.

The rearrangement uses TRBV6-5 and TRBJ2-1; 7 bases align to TRBD2. The CDR3 runs to 13 residues. V shed 6 bases and J 7 bases; nucleotides not matched to a gene: 6. CDR1 and CDR2 from the germline V gene are MNHEY and SVGAGI. The CDR3 region has the DNA TGTGCCAGCAGAGGGACTACCGCGAATGAGCAGTTCTTC. This gives the protein CASRGTTANEQFF.

The V and J genes are TRBV28 and TRBJ1-3, with unresolved D. The CDR3 has 13 residues. The V gene's germline CDR1 is MDHEN and CDR2 SYDVKM. V was cut by 10 bases and J by 2 bases, with 12 bases left in between. CDR3 residues: CATYEGPGNTIYF. CDR3 DNA: TGTGCCACCTATGAGGGCCCTGGAAACACCATATATTTT.

The chain links TRBV19 to TRBJ1-1, with D unclear. Trimming stripped 4 bases from V and 1 base from J, with 10 bases between. This CDR3 region has 14 residues. Germline assignment: CDR1 LNHDA and CDR2 SQIVND (reference sequence). The CDR3 reads CASSTKGRNTEAFF. The CDR3 DNA reads as TGTGCCAGTAGTACCAAAGGGAGGAACACTGAAGCTTTCTTT.

This rearrangement joins TRBV28 to TRBJ1-2; tentatively, D is TRBD1 (6 bases). The CDR3 loop spans 13 amino acids. The germline CDR1 and CDR2 sequences are MDHEN and SYDVKM. V gave up 8 bases and J gave up 4 bases, with 14 bases separating them. The CDR3 region has the DNA TGTGCCAGCGGACAACAGGGCTTCTATGGCTACACCTTC. Translated: CASGQQGFYGYTF.

This clonotype was seen ten or more times. The chain employs TRBV10-3 and TRBJ2-1; a weak D match, TRBD1 (5 bases). Germline loops: CDR1 ENHRY, CDR2 SYGVKD. This CDR3 comprises 15 residues. Trimming pared 2 bases from V and 8 bases from J, leaving 16 bases between. The CDR3: CAISEGQGRWDEQFF. As DNA, the CDR3 is TGTGCCATCAGTGAGGGGCAGGGAAGGTGGGATGAGCAGTTCTTC.

The V gene is TRBV24-1, the J gene TRBJ2-6; 10 bases line up with TRBD1. The J segment lost 0 bases and the V segment lost 3 bases, leaving 10 bases of the junction unmatched. From germline, CDR1 is KGHDR and CDR2 SFDVKD. The CDR3 length is 20 residues. This CDR3 is CATSDPHRDRGPSGANVLTF. Written as DNA, the CDR3 is TGTGCCACCAGTGATCCCCACCGGGACAGGGGTCCCTCTGGGGCCAACGTCCTGACTTTC.

A few counts support this clonotype. CDR3 loop: CASSFVGQTQYF. The CDR3 DNA sequence: TGTGCCAGCAGTTTCGTGGGGCAAACCCAGTACTTC. The V and J genes are TRBV12-3 or TRBV12-4 and TRBJ2-5, with a tentative D call TRBD1 (5 bases). V lost 3 bases, J lost 8 bases, and 10 bases lay in between. CDR3 length: 12 residues.

The chain is built from TRBV20-1 and TRBJ1-3, with 8 bases aligning to TRBD1. CDR1 and CDR2 (germline): DFQATT, SNEGSKA (reference sequence). The CDR3 is 14 amino acids. The V and J ends lost 7 bases and 2 bases, in that order; junction bases with no gene match: 7. CDR3 sequence (DNA): TGCAGTGTGACAACAGGGGGACCTGGAAACACCATATATTTT. Protein: CSVTTGGPGNTIYF.

This clonotype came up a few times. The V call is TRBV7-2, the J call TRBJ2-1; D is perhaps TRBD1 (6 bases). V was shortened by 6 bases and J by 2 bases, with 11 bases between the two germline ends. This CDR3 has 14 residues. CDR1 and CDR2 from the germline V gene are SGHTA and FQGNSA. CDR3 nucleotides: TGTGCCAGCAGACCGGACAGTCCCTACAATGAGCAGTTCTTC. Translation: CASRPDSPYNEQFF.

The chain links TRBV9 to TRBJ2-1; tentatively, D is TRBD2 (6 bases). Germline V gene data show CDR1 as SGDLS and CDR2 as YYNGEE. The CDR3 is 16 residues long. Between the trimmed V and J ends, which lost 0 bases and 8 bases, there was a span of 18 bases. CDR3 sequence (DNA): TGTGCCAGCAGCGTAGCGGAGGGTAGCTGGGGCGATGAGCAGTTCTTC. Translating gives CASSVAEGSWGDEQFF.

The chain employs TRBV7-2 and TRBJ2-7, with 9 bases aligning to TRBD2. V gave up 5 bases and J gave up 3 bases; unmatched junction bases: 8. Germline CDR1 SGHTA, CDR2 FQGNSA. The CDR3 spans 15 residues. The CDR3 is CASSPGLANLYEQYF. Written as DNA, the CDR3 is TGTGCCAGCAGCCCGGGACTAGCTAACCTCTACGAGCAGTACTTC.

This clonotype was picked up many times. The rearrangement links TRBV7-2 to TRBJ1-6; D is undetermined. Per germline, CDR1 SGHTA and CDR2 FQGNSA. Trimming took 0 bases from V and 7 from J, leaving 7 bases between them. This CDR3 region has 14 residues. The DNA for the CDR3 is TGTGCCAGCAGCTTAGCGCGGGCGAATTCACCCCTCCACTTT. It codes for CASSLARANSPLHF.